Below, 9 T cell receptor beta chains from the same sample are listed, as sequenced in a study of neurological immune-mediated disorders. Each CDR3 protein is one row after TCRdb ran MiXCR on the 5' RACE reads. Among 72,000 or so distinct CDR3 sequences listed, 17% were seen once. Source material: PBMCs. The receptor source for this set is a woman aged 35 to 49 in good health.

This chain joins TRBV9 and TRBJ2-5, with D possibly called TRBD1 or TRBD2 (6 bases each). CDR3 length: 13 residues. Trimming cost V 0 bases and J 8 bases, with 11 bases left between them. The germline gives CDR1 SGDLS, CDR2 YYNGEE. CDR3 sequence reads: CASSVAGEDTQYF. The CDR3 DNA sequence: TGTGCCAGCAGCGTAGCAGGGGAGGATACCCAGTACTTC.

This clonotype was counted at least ten times. The V and J genes are TRBV7-6 and TRBJ2-1; D is undetermined. Deletions cut 1 base from V and 0 bases from J, with 13 bases between. CDR1 SGHVS and CDR2 FNYEAQ come from the germline V gene. CDR3 size: 17 residues. The DNA of the CDR3 is TGTGCCAGCAGCTTAGGGTCCTCAGCCACCTCCTACAATGAGCAGTTCTTC. The encoded protein is CASSLGSSATSYNEQFF.

The V call is TRBV5-6, the J call TRBJ1-6; no definite D call. CDR1 and CDR2 from the germline V gene are SGHDT and YYEEEE. This CDR3 is built from 15 residues. Deletions cut 4 bases from V and 8 bases from J, with 16 bases between. CDR3 sequence: CASSALLDTDSPLHF. The CDR3 nucleotides are TGTGCCAGCAGCGCACTACTTGACACCGATTCACCCCTCCACTTT. Using reference TRBV5-6 and TRBJ1-6 for the parts outside the CDR3, the full variable domain is DAGVTQSPTHLIKTRGQQVTLRCSPKSGHDTVSWYQQALGQGPQFIFQYYEEEERQRGNFPDRFSGHQFPNYSSELNVNALLLGDSALYLCASSALLDTDSPLHFGNGTRLTVT.

This clonotype was detected ten times or more. The V gene is TRBV10-1, the J gene TRBJ2-5; D is perhaps TRBD1 (5 bases). CDR1 and CDR2 (germline): WNHNN, SYGVQD (reference sequence). This CDR3 is 14 amino acids long. The V and J ends lost 2 bases and 5 bases respectively, with 12 bases between them. This CDR3 is CASSEPGIGETQYF. CDR3 nucleotide sequence: TGCGCCAGCAGTGAGCCAGGGATTGGGGAGACCCAGTACTTC.

This clonotype was observed at least ten times. The chain recombines TRBV6-5 with TRBJ2-7; no firm D call. CDR1 and CDR2 from the germline V gene are MNHEY and SVGAGI. The CDR3 covers 13 residues. V was trimmed by 2 bases and J by 0 bases, leaving 5 bases between them. The CDR3, as DNA: TGTGCCAGCAGTTACCCCGGCTCCTACGAGCAGTACTTC. It encodes CASSYPGSYEQYF.

This clonotype came up many times. The chain employs TRBV10-3 and TRBJ2-3; 9 bases map to TRBD1. V shed 6 bases and J 9 bases; nucleotides not matched to a gene: 13. This CDR3 spans 15 amino acids. CDR1 and CDR2 from the germline V gene are ENHRY and SYGVKD. The CDR3 DNA is TGTGCCATCAGCTCCGACAGGGGGGAAGGCACGACGCAGTATTTT. This sequence encodes CAISSDRGEGTTQYF.

This clonotype appeared many times. CDR3 bases: TGCGCCAGCAGCTGGGACAGTAACACCGGGGAGCTGTTTTTT. The encoded protein is CASSWDSNTGELFF. This sequence joins TRBV5-1 and TRBJ2-2; 7 bases are a match to TRBD1. Unmatched junction bases numbered 1, after V lost 3 bases and J lost 2 bases. Germline assignment: CDR1 SGHRS and CDR2 YFSETQ. The CDR3 extends over 14 amino acids.

This clonotype has a count of ten or more. The J gene is TRBJ1-5, the V gene TRBV7-2, with D possibly being TRBD1 (5 bases). V was clipped by 3 bases and J by 6 bases, with 21 bases between them. The CDR3 has 17 residues. The germline V gene has CDR1 SGHTA and CDR2 FQGNSA. This CDR3 is CASSFTGPQGSGQPQHF. DNA for the CDR3: TGTGCCAGCAGCTTCACCGGGCCTCAGGGATCAGGTCAGCCCCAGCATTTT.

The chain couples TRBV12-2 to TRBJ2-1; the table's D call, TRBD1, has no DNA check behind it. TRBV12-2 is described as a pseudogene. The length of the CDR3 is 13 residues. CDR3 nucleotide sequence: TGTGCAAGTCGCCCGCAGGGGGCCCAGGAGCAGTTCTTC. It is translated as CASRPQGAQEQFF.